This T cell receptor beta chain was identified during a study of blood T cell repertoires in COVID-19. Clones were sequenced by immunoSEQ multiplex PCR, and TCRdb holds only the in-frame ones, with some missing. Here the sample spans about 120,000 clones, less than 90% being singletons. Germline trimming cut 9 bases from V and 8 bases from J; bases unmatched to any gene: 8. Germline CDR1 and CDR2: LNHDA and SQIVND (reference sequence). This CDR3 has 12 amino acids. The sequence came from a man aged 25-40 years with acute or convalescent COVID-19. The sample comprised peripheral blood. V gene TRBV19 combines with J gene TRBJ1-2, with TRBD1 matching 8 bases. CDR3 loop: CASRGQSLGYTF. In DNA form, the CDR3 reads TGTGCCAGCAGGGGGCAGTCCTTGGGCTACACCTTC. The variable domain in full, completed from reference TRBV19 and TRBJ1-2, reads DGGITQSPKYLFRKEGQNVTLSCEQNLNHDAMYWYRQDPGQGLRLIYYSQIVNDFQKGDIAEGYSVSREKKESFPLTVTSAQKNPTAFYLCASRGQSLGYTFGSGTRLTVV.